The 31 T cell receptor beta chains listed next were all sequenced from one sample in a study of blood T cells in healthy people across ages. With a J-beta primer mix and a sample-barcoded 5' primer, a second PCR ran about 7 to 11 cycles. MiXCR was run by TCRdb on the 5' RACE reads, yielding one entry per CDR3 protein. The sample holds around 990,000 distinct CDR3 sequences, 35% to 45% seen once. Sample: blood. The receptors come from a man between 18 and 35 years old in good health.

The genes are TRBV5-1 and TRBJ2-3; TRBD1 might be the D (6 bases). V lost 2 bases and J 2 bases, leaving 15 bases between the germline ends. CDR1 and CDR2 from the germline V gene are SGHRS and YFSETQ. The CDR3 length is 16 residues. CDR3 coding DNA: TGCGCCAGCAGCTTCGTCACAGGGACCTACACAGATACGCAGTATTTT. Its translation is CASSFVTGTYTDTQYF.

The rearrangement uses TRBV4-2 and TRBJ1-2; TRBD1 aligns across 7 bases. This CDR3 comprises 14 residues. Trimming at V came to 2 bases and at J to 6 bases, leaving 6 bases not matched to a gene. Per the germline V gene, CDR1 is LGHNA and CDR2 is YNFKEQ. In nucleotides, the CDR3 is TGTGCCAGCAGCCAACCCCGGGACAGCCATGGCTACACCTTC. Its translation is CASSQPRDSHGYTF.

V is TRBV20-1 and J is TRBJ2-1, with D perhaps being TRBD1 or TRBD2 (5 bases each). V lost 6 bases, J lost 9 bases, and 18 bases lay in between. Germline V lookup: CDR1 DFQATT, CDR2 SNEGSKA (reference sequence). This CDR3 is 13 amino acids long. CDR3 residues: CSAIPGPPSEQFF. CDR3 bases: TGCAGTGCCATTCCGGGGCCCCCGTCTGAGCAGTTCTTC.

In this sample, this clonotype turned up a few times. V is TRBV5-1 and J is TRBJ2-5; no reliable D call. Matching the DNA end better, TRBJ2-7 makes the J call doubtful. Germline V gene data show CDR1 as SGHRS and CDR2 as YFSETQ. This CDR3 region has 14 residues. The chain's CDR3 is CASSLSRFGDEQYF. As DNA, the CDR3 is TGCGCCAGCAGCTTGTCCAGGTTTGGGGACGAGCAGTACTTC.

This chain connects TRBV4-3 to TRBJ2-4; D remains unclear. This CDR3 has 11 residues. Looked up from germline, CDR1 is LGHNA and CDR2 is YSLEER. V was shortened by 6 bases and J by 5 bases, with 5 bases between the two germline ends. The CDR3, as DNA: TGCGCCAGCAGTGGCGAAAACATTCAGTACTTC. Encoded protein: CASSGENIQYF.

This clonotype turned up a few times. The chain links TRBV6-5 to TRBJ1-1, with 8 bases fitting TRBD1. The germline gives CDR1 MNHEY, CDR2 SVGAGI. The V gene end was trimmed by 5 bases and the J gene end by 8 bases; junction bases not matched to a gene: 10. The CDR3 has 14 amino acids. CDR3 amino acids: CASSTRTGTGEAFF. As DNA, the CDR3 is TGTGCCAGCAGTACCCGAACCGGGACAGGAGAAGCTTTCTTT.

The chain links TRBV7-2 to TRBJ1-1; 7 positions agree with TRBD1. The V gene end was trimmed by 5 bases and the J gene end by 4 bases; junction bases not matched to a gene: 4. The CDR3 runs 13 residues. Germline V gene data show CDR1 as SGHTA and CDR2 as FQGNSA. CDR3 loop: CASSDRVGTEAFF. Written as DNA, the CDR3 is TGTGCCAGCAGCGACAGGGTGGGCACTGAAGCTTTCTTT.

This clonotype was seen repeatedly, ten times or more. The genes are TRBV10-3 and TRBJ2-3; no reliable D call. This CDR3 is built from 11 residues. Germline CDR1 and CDR2: ENHRY and SYGVKD. V was trimmed by 10 bases and J by 6 bases, leaving 11 bases between them. The DNA of the CDR3 is TGTGCCACCCGGGTTCTCGATACGCAGTATTTT. It specifies CATRVLDTQYF.

The V and J genes are TRBV4-3 and TRBJ2-3, with 7 bases that match TRBD1. Trimming cost V 4 bases and J 4 bases; bases outside gene matches: 14. Germline assignment: CDR1 LGHNA and CDR2 YSLEER. This CDR3 is built from 17 residues. The CDR3 reads CASSPRTGAKSSDTQYF. Here the CDR3 DNA reads TGCGCCAGCAGCCCACGAACAGGGGCGAAGTCGTCAGATACGCAGTATTTT.

The chain joins TRBV7-2 to TRBJ2-5; D is perhaps TRBD1 or TRBD2 (5 bases each). With 0 bases removed from V and 10 bases from J, the gap between germline ends came to 12 bases. The CDR3 has 13 amino acids. Germline V gene lookup returns CDR1 SGHTA and CDR2 FQGNSA. As DNA, the CDR3 is TGTGCCAGCAGCTTAGCGGGAAGGGGAGTCCAGTACTTC. It codes for CASSLAGRGVQYF.

The chain joins TRBV28 to TRBJ1-2; 7 bases align to TRBD1. Germline values: CDR1 MDHEN, CDR2 SYDVKM. The CDR3 has 14 residues. J gave up 5 bases and V 5 bases, and 8 bases lay outside the gene matches. The CDR3, as DNA: TGTGCCAGCAGTCGCCGGGACAGTTTTTATGGCTACACCTTC. It encodes CASSRRDSFYGYTF.

V is TRBV12-3 or TRBV12-4 and J is TRBJ2-3; 9 positions agree with TRBD1. V gave up 1 base and J gave up 5 bases; unmatched junction bases: 4. This CDR3 has 15 amino acids. The chain's CDR3 is CASSLVQGAKDTQYF. As DNA, the CDR3 is TGTGCCAGCAGTTTAGTACAGGGGGCGAAAGATACGCAGTATTTT.

Details on this clonotype: A read error may account for a junction end that differs from germline. The V call is TRBV12-3 or TRBV12-4, the J call TRBJ2-2; D not certain. CDR3 length: 16 amino acids. CDR3 nucleotides: TGTGCCTGCAGTTTTGGGCAGAACCCGAACACCGGGGAGCTGTTTTTT. Its translation: CACSFGQNPNTGELFF.

This clonotype occurred many times. This chain's CDR3 is CSARQENNYGYTF. The DNA for the CDR3 is TGCAGCGCAAGACAGGAGAATAACTATGGCTACACCTTC. V and J are TRBV29-1 and TRBJ1-2, with a tentative D call TRBD1 (6 bases). Trimming removed 7 bases at V and 1 base at J, with 13 bases between. The CDR3 is made up of 13 amino acids. Per the germline V gene, CDR1 is SQVTM and CDR2 is ANQGSEA.

The chain carries TRBV6-5 and TRBJ2-3, with a weak D call TRBD2 (6 bases). The CDR3 consists of 15 residues. Trimming pared 0 bases from V and 2 bases from J, leaving 9 bases between. Germline CDR1 is MNHEY and CDR2 is SVGAGI. The CDR3 DNA follows: TGTGCCAGCAGTTACTCTACGGGGGACACAGATACGCAGTATTTT. Residues: CASSYSTGDTDTQYF.

This clonotype was found a few times. The chain has TRBV20-1 and TRBJ2-3, with 10 positions matching TRBD1. Germline trimming cut 3 bases from V and 1 base from J; bases unmatched to any gene: 7. The CDR3 has 16 amino acids. Germline V gives CDR1 DFQATT, CDR2 SNEGSKA (reference sequence). In nucleotides, the CDR3 is TGCAGTGCTAGTGCCACCGGGACAGGGGGCACAGATACGCAGTATTTT. Translating it yields CSASATGTGGTDTQYF.

The chain couples TRBV19 to TRBJ2-4; D is perhaps TRBD2 (6 bases). Trimming cost V 3 bases and J 14 bases, with 17 bases left between them. The CDR3 loop spans 13 amino acids. Germline CDR1 and CDR2: LNHDA and SQIVND (reference sequence). The CDR3 is CASSISPTGRKYF. The CDR3 DNA is TGTGCCAGTAGTATTTCCCCTACCGGGAGAAAGTACTTC.

This chain links TRBV12-3 or TRBV12-4 with TRBJ2-2; 11 nucleotides agree with TRBD1. The V and J ends lost 10 bases and 7 bases, in that order; junction bases with no gene match: 8. CDR3 length: 14 amino acids. CDR3 protein: CATDRTGGDGELFF. CDR3 in DNA: TGTGCCACGGACCGGACAGGGGGCGACGGGGAGCTGTTTTTT.

The chain recombines TRBV2 with TRBJ1-2; D not resolved. In germline, CDR1 is SNHLY, CDR2 FYNNEI. The CDR3 contains 12 residues. V lost 0 bases, J lost 11 bases, and 10 bases lay in between. CDR3: CASSEATGRYTF. The CDR3 DNA follows: TGTGCCAGCAGTGAAGCCACGGGAAGGTACACCTTC. Variable domain in full (rest from reference TRBV2 and TRBJ1-2): EPEVTQTPSHQVTQMGQEVILRCVPISNHLYFYWYRQILGQKVEFLVSFYNNEISEKSEIFDDQFSVERPDGSNFTLKIRSTKLEDSAMYFCASSEATGRYTFGSGTRLTVV.

The rearrangement joins TRBV20-1 to TRBJ2-3; D is unresolved. Trimming removed 0 bases at V and 1 base at J, with 11 bases between. The CDR3 loop spans 15 amino acids. The V gene's germline CDR1 is DFQATT and CDR2 SNEGSKA (reference sequence). This chain's CDR3 is CSARDRPLGTDTQYF. The CDR3 nucleotides are TGCAGTGCTAGAGATCGACCCCTTGGCACAGATACGCAGTATTTT.

The genes are TRBV12-3 or TRBV12-4 and TRBJ2-3; maybe TRBD2 (5 bases). There are 15 residues in the CDR3. Trimming removed 5 bases at V and 3 bases at J, with 15 bases between. CDR3 residues: CASSLGLIGTDTQYF. CDR3 in DNA: TGTGCCAGCAGTCTAGGACTGATAGGTACAGATACGCAGTATTTT.

This chain links TRBV10-3 with TRBJ1-3; 9 bases match TRBD1. The CDR3 consists of 15 residues. The germline V gene encodes CDR1 ENHRY and CDR2 SYGVKD. J was trimmed by 0 bases and V by 6 bases; bases with no gene match: 3. For the CDR3, the DNA is TGTGCCATCAGGGGACAGGGATCCTCTGGAAACACCATATATTTT. Encoded protein: CAIRGQGSSGNTIYF.

This sequence joins TRBV18 and TRBJ2-1, with 10 bases matching TRBD1. V was clipped by 0 bases and J by 1 base; unmatched bases: 3. The CDR3 has 17 residues. CDR1 and CDR2 from the germline V gene are KGHSH and LQKENI. CDR3 amino acids: CASSPPMGQGSYNEQFF. The CDR3 bases are TGTGCCAGCTCACCACCGATGGGACAGGGGTCCTACAATGAGCAGTTCTTC.

This rearrangement joins TRBV3-1 to TRBJ2-3, with a weak D call TRBD1 (5 bases). This CDR3 spans 13 amino acids. V was cut by 7 bases and J by 2 bases, with 10 bases left in between. The germline V gene encodes CDR1 LGHDT and CDR2 YNNKEL (reference sequence). CDR3 coding DNA: TGTGCCAGCACCCAGGGCTTCACAGATACGCAGTATTTT. Its protein is CASTQGFTDTQYF.

The table lists this clonotype with a few counts. This sequence joins TRBV29-1 and TRBJ2-1; unclear D gene. The germline V gene encodes CDR1 SQVTM and CDR2 ANQGSEA. Trimming left V 6 bases short and J 0 bases short, with 6 bases between. The CDR3 length is 12 residues. Here the CDR3 reads CSVGSSYNEQFF. The CDR3 nucleotides are TGCAGCGTAGGGTCCTCCTACAATGAGCAGTTCTTC.

This clonotype was detected ten times or more. CDR3 loop: CSLPGTQYF. Here the CDR3 DNA reads TGCAGCCTCCCGGGTACGCAGTATTTT. The chain carries TRBV20-1 and TRBJ2-3; D unresolved. The CDR3 is made up of 9 amino acids. The germline V gene encodes CDR1 DFQATT and CDR2 SNEGSKA (reference sequence).

This clonotype was counted a few times. The rearrangement links TRBV7-2 to TRBJ2-1, with 10 bases that match TRBD2. The germline CDR1 and CDR2 sequences are SGHTA and FQGNSA. V dropped 1 base and J dropped 6; count of bases not matched to a gene: 3. The CDR3 covers 15 residues. The chain's CDR3 is CASSLVQRGGNEQFF. The DNA for the CDR3 is TGTGCCAGCAGCTTAGTCCAGCGGGGGGGCAATGAGCAGTTCTTC.

CDR3 in amino acids: CSATGGSRGDSPLHF. In DNA, the CDR3 is TGCAGTGCGACCGGAGGAAGCAGGGGGGATTCACCCCTCCACTTT. This chain joins TRBV20-1 and TRBJ1-6; TRBD1 aligns across 7 bases. With 6 bases clipped from V and 8 bases from J, the junction kept 13 bases outside the gene matches. The CDR3 is made up of 15 amino acids. CDR1 and CDR2 (germline): DFQATT, SNEGSKA (reference sequence).

The V gene is TRBV4-3, the J gene TRBJ2-5; 10 nucleotides agree with TRBD2. Germline assignment: CDR1 LGHNA and CDR2 YSLEER. The CDR3 length is 16 residues. J gave up 0 bases and V 0 bases, and 1 base lay outside the gene matches. The CDR3 loop reads CASSQELAGDQETQYF. CDR3 bases: TGCGCCAGCAGCCAAGAGCTAGCGGGGGACCAAGAGACCCAGTACTTC.

The genes are TRBV6-2 or TRBV6-3 and TRBJ1-5, with D unresolved. The V gene's germline CDR1 is MNHEY and CDR2 SVGEGT. The CDR3 spans 17 residues. Trimming removed 4 bases at V and 3 bases at J, with 19 bases between. The CDR3 region is CASSSRGRIESNQPQHF. The DNA of the CDR3 is TGTGCCAGCAGTTCGAGAGGACGGATTGAATCCAATCAGCCCCAGCATTTT.

This chain joins TRBV7-2 and TRBJ1-2; no firm D call. Germline values: CDR1 SGHTA, CDR2 FQGNSA. This CDR3 is 13 amino acids long. V was trimmed by 5 bases and J by 6 bases, leaving 13 bases between them. The CDR3 reads CASSPSVEDGYTF. The CDR3 nucleotides are TGTGCCAGCAGCCCCTCGGTGGAGGATGGCTACACCTTC. Full variable domain (rest looked up from reference TRBV7-2 and TRBJ1-2): GAGVSQSPSNKVTEKGKDVELRCDPISGHTALYWYRQSLGQGLEFLIYFQGNSAPDKSGLPSDRFSAERTGGSVSTLTIQRTQQEDSAVYLCASSPSVEDGYTFGSGTRLTVV.